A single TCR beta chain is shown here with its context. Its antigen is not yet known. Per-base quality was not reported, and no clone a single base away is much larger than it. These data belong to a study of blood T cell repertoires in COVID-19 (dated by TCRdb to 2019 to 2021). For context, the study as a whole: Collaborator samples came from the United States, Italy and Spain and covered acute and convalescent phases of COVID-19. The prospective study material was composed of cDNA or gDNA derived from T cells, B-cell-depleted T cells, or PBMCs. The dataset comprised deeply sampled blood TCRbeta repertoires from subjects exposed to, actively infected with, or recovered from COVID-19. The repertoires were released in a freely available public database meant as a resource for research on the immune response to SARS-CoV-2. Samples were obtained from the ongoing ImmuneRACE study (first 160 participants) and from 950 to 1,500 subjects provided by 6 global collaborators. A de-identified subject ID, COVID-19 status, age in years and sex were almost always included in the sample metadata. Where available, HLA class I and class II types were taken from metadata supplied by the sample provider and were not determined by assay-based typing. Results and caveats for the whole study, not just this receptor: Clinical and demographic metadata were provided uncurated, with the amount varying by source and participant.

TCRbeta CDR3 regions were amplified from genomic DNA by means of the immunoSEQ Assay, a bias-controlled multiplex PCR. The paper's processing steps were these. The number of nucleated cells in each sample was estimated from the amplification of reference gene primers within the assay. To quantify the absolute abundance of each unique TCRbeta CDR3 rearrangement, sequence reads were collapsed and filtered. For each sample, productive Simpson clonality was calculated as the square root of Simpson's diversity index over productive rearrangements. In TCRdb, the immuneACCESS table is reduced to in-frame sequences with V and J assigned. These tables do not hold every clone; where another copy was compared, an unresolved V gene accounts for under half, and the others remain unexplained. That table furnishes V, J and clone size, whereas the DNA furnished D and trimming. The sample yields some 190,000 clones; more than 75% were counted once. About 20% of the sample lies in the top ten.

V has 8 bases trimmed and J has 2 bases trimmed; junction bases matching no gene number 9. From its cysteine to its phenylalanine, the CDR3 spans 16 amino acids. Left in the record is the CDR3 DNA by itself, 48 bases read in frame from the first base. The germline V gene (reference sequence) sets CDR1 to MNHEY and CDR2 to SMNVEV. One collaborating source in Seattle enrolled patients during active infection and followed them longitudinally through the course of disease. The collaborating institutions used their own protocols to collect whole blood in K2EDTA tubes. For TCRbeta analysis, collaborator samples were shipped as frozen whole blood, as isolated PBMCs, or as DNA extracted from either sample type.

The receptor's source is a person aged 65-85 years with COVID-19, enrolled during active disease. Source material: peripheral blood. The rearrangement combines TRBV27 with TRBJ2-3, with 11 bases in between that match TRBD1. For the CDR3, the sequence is CASLVHGQGATDTQYF. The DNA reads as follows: TGTGCCAGCCTGGTTCATGGACAGGGGGCCACAGATACGCAGTATTTT.